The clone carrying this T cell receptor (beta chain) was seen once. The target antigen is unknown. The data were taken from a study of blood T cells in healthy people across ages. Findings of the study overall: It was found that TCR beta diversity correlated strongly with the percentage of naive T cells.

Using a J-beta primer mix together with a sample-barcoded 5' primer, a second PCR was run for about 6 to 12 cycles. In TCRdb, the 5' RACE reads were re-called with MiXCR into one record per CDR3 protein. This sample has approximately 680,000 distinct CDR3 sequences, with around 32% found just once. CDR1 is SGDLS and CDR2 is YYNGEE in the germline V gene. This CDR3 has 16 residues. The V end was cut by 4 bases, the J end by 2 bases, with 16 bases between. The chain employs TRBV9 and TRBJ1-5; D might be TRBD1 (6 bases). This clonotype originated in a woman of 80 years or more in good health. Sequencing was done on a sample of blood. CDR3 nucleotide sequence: TGTGCCAGCAGCAGGGGGGGGGGTGAGGGCAATCAGCCCCAGCATTTT. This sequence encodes CASSRGGGEGNQPQHF.